The T cell receptor (beta chain) under discussion was sequenced for a study of T cells in lung cancer brain metastases. Study at large: No interval therapy was given to about 90% of the roughly 20 patients.

V shed 1 base and J shed 5 bases, with 11 bases lying between them. CDR3 length equals 14 residues. Germline V gives CDR1 LGHNA, CDR2 YSLEER. Regarding this clone: Its specificity is unknown.

Data came from immunoSEQ multiplex PCR; TCRdb stores just in-frame clones and leaves some out. Among under 3,000 clones listed, over 80% were seen once. Points from the study as a whole: Most clones were lesion-specific, with limited overlap between paired lesions (Morisita roughly 0.25). Preoperative corticosteroid effects on brain metastasis T cell infiltration were not controlled. Paired primaries held more unique productive clones than brain metastases (median approximately 4,500 versus 1,500).

V gene TRBV4-3 combines with J gene TRBJ2-5; the D is unclear. The source of this sequence is a man aged 65 to 85 with non-small cell lung cancer that had spread to the brain. Sequenced material: tumor tissue from a brain metastasis. The CDR3 spells CASSQVVTGETQYF. Here the CDR3 DNA reads TGCGCCAGCAGCCAAGTTGTTACGGGTGAGACCCAGTACTTC.